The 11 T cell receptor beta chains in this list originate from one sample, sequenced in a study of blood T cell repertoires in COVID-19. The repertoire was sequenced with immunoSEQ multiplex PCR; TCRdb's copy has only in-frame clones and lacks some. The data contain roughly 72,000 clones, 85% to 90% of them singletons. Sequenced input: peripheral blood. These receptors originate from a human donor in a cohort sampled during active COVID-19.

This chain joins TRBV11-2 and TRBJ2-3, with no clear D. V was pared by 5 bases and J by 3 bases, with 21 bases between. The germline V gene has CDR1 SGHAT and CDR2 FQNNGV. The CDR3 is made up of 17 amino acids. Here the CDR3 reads CASSKNSRIYLTDTQYF. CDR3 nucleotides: TGTGCCAGCAGCAAGAACTCTCGCATATACCTGACAGATACGCAGTATTTT.

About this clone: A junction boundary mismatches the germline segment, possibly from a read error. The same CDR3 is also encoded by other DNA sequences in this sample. The CDR3 loop reads CASSPQGIQGYTF. CDR3 bases: TGCGCCAGCAGCCCGCAGGGGATTCAGGGCTACACCTTC. V gene TRBV6-2 or TRBV6-3 combines with J gene TRBJ1-2; a possible D gene is TRBD1 (6 bases). The CDR3 consists of 13 residues. Germline CDR1 reads MNHEY; CDR2 reads SVGEGT.

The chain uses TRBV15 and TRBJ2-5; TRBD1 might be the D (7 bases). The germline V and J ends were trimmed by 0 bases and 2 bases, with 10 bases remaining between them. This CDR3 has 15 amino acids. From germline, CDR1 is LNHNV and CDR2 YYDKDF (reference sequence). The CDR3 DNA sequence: TGTGCCACCAGCAGAGACTCAGGGGGGCAAGAGACCCAGTACTTC. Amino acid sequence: CATSRDSGGQETQYF.

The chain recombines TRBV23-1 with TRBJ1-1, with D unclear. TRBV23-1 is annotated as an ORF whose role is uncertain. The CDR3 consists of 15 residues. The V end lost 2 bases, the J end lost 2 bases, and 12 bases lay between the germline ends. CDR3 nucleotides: TGCGCCAGCAGTCAAGAGGGCAGTCTAAACACTGAAGCTTTCTTT. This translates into CASSQEGSLNTEAFF.

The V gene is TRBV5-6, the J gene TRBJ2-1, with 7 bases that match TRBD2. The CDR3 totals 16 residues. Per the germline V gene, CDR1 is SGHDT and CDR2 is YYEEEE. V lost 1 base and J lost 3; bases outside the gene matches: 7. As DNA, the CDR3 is TGTGCCAGCAGCTTGAGGGCTAGCGGTAACTACAATGAGCAGTTCTTC. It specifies CASSLRASGNYNEQFF.

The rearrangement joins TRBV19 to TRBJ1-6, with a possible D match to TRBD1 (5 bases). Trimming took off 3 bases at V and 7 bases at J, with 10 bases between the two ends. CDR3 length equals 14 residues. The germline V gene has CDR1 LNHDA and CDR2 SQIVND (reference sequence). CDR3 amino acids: CASSIGDRNSPLHF. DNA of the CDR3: TGTGCCAGTAGTATTGGCGACAGAAATTCACCCCTCCACTTT.

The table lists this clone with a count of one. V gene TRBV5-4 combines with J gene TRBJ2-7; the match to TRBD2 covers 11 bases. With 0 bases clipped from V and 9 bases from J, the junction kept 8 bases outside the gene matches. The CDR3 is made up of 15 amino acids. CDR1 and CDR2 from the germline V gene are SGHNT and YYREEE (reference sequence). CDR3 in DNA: TGTGCCAGCAGCTTGGGACTAGCGGGGCTGGGCGCGCAGTACTTC. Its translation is CASSLGLAGLGAQYF.

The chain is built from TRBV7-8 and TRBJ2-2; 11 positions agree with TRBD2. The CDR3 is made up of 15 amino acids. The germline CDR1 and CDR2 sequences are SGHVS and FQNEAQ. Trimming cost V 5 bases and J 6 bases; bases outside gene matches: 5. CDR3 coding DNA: TGTGCCAGCAGCCCTTCGGGACTAGCGGCCGGGGAGCTGTTTTTT. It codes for CASSPSGLAAGELFF.

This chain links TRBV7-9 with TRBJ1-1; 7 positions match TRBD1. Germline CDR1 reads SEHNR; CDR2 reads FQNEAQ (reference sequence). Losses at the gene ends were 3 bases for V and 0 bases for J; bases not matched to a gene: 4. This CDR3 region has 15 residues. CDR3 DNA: TGTGCCAGCAGCTTGTACAGGGGCATGAACACTGAAGCTTTCTTT. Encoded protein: CASSLYRGMNTEAFF.

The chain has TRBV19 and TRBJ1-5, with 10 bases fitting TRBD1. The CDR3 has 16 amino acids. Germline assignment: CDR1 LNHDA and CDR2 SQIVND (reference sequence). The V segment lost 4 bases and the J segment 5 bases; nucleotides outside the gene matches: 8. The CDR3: CASSTSGTGAYQPQHF. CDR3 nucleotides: TGTGCCAGTAGTACATCCGGGACAGGGGCTTATCAGCCCCAGCATTTT.

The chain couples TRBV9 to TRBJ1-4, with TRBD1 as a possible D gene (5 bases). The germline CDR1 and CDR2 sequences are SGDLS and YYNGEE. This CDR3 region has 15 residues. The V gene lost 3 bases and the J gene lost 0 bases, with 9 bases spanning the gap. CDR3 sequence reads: CASSETGATNEKLFF. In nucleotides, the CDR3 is TGTGCCAGCAGCGAAACAGGTGCAACTAATGAAAAACTGTTTTTT.